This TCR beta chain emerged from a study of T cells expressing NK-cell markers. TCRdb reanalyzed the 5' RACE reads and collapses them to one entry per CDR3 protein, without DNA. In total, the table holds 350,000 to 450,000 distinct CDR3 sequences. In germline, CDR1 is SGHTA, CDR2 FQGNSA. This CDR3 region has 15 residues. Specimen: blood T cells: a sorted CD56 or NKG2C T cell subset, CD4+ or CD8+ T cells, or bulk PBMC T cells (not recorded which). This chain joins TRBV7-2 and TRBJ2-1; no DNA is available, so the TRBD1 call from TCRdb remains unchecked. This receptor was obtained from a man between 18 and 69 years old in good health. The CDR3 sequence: CASSRRTETYNEQFF.